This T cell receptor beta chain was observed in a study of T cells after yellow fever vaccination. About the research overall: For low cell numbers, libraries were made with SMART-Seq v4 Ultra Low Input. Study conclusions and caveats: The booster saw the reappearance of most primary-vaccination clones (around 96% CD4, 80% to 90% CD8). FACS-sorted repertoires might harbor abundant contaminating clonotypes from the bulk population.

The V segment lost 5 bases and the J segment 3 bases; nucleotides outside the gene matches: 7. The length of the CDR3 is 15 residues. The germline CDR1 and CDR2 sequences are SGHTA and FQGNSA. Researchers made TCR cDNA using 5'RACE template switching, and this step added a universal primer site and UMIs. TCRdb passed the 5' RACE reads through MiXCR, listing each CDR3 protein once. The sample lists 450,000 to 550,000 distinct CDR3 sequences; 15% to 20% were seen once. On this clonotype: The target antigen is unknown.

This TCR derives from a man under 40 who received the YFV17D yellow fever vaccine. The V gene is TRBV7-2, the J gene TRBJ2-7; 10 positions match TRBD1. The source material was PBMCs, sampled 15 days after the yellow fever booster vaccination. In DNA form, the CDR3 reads TGTGCCAGCAGCCTTGGGACAGGGGTTGGCTACGAGCAGTACTTC. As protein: CASSLGTGVGYEQYF.